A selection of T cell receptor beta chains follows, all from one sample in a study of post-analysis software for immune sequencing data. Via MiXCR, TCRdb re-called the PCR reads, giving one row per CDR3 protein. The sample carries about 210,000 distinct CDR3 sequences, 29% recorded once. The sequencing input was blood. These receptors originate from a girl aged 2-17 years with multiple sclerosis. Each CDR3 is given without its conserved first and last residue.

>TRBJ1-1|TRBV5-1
ASSLGEGYGKRNTEAF
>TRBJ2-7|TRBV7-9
ASSSSGLPYEQY
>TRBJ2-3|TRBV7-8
ASSTLTLASTDTQY
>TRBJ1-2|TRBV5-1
ASSLAGPFYGYT
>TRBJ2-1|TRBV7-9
ASSPPASYNEQF
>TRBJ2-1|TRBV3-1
ASSQVYWVLHEQF
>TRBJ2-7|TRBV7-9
ASSRGLGLADYEQY
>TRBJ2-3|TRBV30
AWSLATGGETDTQY
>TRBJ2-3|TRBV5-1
ASSWGGPRADTQY
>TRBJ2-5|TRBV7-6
ASSPRTAQETQY
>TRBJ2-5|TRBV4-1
ASSQEGRTGRGETQY
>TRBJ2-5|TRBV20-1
SARGVGVETRY
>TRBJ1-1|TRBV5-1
ASSLVPGAMNTEAF
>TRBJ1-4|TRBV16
ASRRTQSGEKLF
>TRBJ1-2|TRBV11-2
ASSRTGRGNGYT
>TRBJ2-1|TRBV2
ASSGRGNEQF
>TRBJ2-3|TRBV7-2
ASSLHGTTLTDTQY
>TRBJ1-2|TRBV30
AWSIPPEVGSGYT
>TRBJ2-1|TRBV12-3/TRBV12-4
ASSLSGDNEQF
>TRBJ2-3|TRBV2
ASRGLARTDTQY